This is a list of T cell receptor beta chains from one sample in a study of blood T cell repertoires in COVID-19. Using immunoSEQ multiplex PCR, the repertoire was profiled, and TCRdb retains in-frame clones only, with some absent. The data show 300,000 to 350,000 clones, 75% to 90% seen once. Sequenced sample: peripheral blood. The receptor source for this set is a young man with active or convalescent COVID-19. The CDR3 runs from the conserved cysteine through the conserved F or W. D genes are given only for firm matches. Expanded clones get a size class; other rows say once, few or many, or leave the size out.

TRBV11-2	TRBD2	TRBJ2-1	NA	CASSRIGGGRALEQFF	TGTGCCAGCAGCCGAATCGGTGGGGGGAGGGCGCTTGAGCAGTTCTTC
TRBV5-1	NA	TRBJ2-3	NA	CASSGRDTDTQYF	TGCGCCAGCAGCGGGCGGGATACAGATACGCAGTATTTT
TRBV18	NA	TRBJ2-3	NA	CASSHRAGAGTDTQYF	TGTGCCAGCTCCCACCGGGCAGGGGCTGGCACAGATACGCAGTATTTT
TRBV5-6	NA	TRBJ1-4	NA	CASSSTGTYEKLFF	TGTGCCAGCAGTTCCACAGGGACATATGAAAAACTGTTTTTT
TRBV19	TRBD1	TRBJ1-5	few	CASSNGAGTGVNQPQHF	TGTGCCAGTAGTAATGGGGCCGGGACAGGGGTAAATCAGCCCCAGCATTTT
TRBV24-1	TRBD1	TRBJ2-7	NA	CATGQGVSYEQYF	TGTGCCACGGGACAGGGAGTTTCCTACGAGCAGTACTTC
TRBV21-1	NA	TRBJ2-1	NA	CASSKGTSGRRARNEQFF	TGTGCCAGCAGCAAAGGGACTAGCGGGAGAAGGGCTCGCAATGAGCAGTTCTTC
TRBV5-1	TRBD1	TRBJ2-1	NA	CASSYDRGNEQFF	TGCGCCAGCAGCTATGACAGGGGTAATGAGCAGTTCTTC
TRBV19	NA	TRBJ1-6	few	CASHKDNSPLHF	TGTGCCAGTCACAAAGATAATTCACCCCTCCACTTT
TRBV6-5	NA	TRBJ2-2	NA	CASIRDLNTGELFF	TGTGCCAGCATTAGGGACTTGAACACCGGGGAGCTGTTTTTT
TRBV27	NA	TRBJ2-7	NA	CASRQSPPGRGLYEQYF	TGTGCCAGCAGGCAATCCCCTCCGGGGAGAGGACTTTACGAGCAGTACTTC
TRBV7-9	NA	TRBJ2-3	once	CASSWTGTGGRPFTDTQYF	TGTGCCAGCAGCTGGACCGGGACTGGCGGGCGTCCCTTCACAGATACGCAGTATTTT
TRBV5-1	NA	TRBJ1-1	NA	CASRWGSFNTEAFF	TGCGCCAGCAGGTGGGGCAGTTTCAACACTGAAGCTTTCTTT
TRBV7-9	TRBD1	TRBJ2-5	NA	CASSLPAGTGGDTQYF	TGTGCCAGCAGCCTCCCAGCCGGGACAGGGGGCGATACCCAGTACTTC
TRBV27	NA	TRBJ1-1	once	CASRDRVNTEAFF	TGTGCCAGCAGAGACAGAGTGAACACTGAAGCTTTCTTT
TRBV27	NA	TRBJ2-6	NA	CASSLGLSGANVLTF	TGTGCCAGCAGTTTAGGCCTCTCTGGGGCCAACGTCCTGACTTTC
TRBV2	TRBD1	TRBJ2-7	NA	CASIKNDRGNSYEQYF	TGTGCCAGCATTAAAAACGACAGGGGGAACTCCTACGAGCAGTACTTC
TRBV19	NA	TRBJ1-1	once	CASSKLSMNTEAFF	TGTGCCAGTAGTAAACTGAGTATGAACACTGAAGCTTTCTTT
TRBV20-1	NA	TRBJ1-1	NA	CSASLASGYEAFF	TGCAGTGCTAGTCTTGCATCAGGATATGAAGCTTTCTTT
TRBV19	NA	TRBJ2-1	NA	CASSIGVNPYNEQFF	TGTGCCAGTAGTATAGGCGTAAACCCCTACAATGAGCAGTTCTTC
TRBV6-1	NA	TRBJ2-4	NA	CASSEGVTTNPKNIQYF	TGTGCCAGCAGTGAAGGAGTCACCACGAATCCCAAAAACATTCAGTACTTC
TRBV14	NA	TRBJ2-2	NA	CASSQEPLLRDTGELFF	TGTGCCAGCAGCCAAGAACCCCTCCTCAGGGACACCGGGGAGCTGTTTTTT
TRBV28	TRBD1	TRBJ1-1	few	CATEDRGTREAFF	TGTGCCACGGAGGACAGGGGTACTCGTGAAGCTTTCTTT
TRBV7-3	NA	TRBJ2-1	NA	CASSLSAGNEQFF	TGTGCCAGCAGCTTATCGGCGGGGAATGAGCAGTTCTTC
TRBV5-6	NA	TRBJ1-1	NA	CASSLIGTTEAFF	TGTGCCAGCAGCTTAATAGGGACTACTGAAGCTTTCTTT
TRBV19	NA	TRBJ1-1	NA	CASSRQDRNTEAFF	TGTGCCAGTAGTAGGCAAGACAGGAACACTGAAGCTTTCTTT
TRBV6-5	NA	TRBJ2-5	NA	CASSYSPTSVETQYF	TGTGCCAGCAGTTACAGCCCGACTTCGGTTGAGACCCAGTACTTC
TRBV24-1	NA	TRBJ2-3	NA	CATSASFADTDTQYF	TGTGCCACCAGTGCGAGCTTTGCTGACACAGATACGCAGTATTTT
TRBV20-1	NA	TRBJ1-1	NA	CSASEGGMNTEAFF	TGCAGTGCTAGTGAGGGCGGGATGAACACTGAAGCTTTCTTT